Following are 17 T cell receptor beta chains from one sample sequenced in a study of OX40 agonist ivuxolimab in advanced cancers. Generated by immunoSEQ multiplex PCR, the TCRdb table keeps only in-frame clones and is missing some. The sample consists of 60,000 to 100,000 clones, 92% of them appearing once. The sample was CD4+ or CD8+ T cells sorted from blood, taken in a trial of the OX40 agonist ivuxolimab. The receptors shown here come from an adult with an advanced solid tumor such as melanoma, head and neck, liver or kidney cancer.

The chain uses TRBV11-2 and TRBJ2-3; 11 bases map to TRBD2. Unmatched junction bases numbered 9, after V lost 8 bases and J lost 2 bases. CDR3 length: 16 residues. The germline V gene encodes CDR1 SGHAT and CDR2 FQNNGV. The DNA of the CDR3 is TGTGCCAGCTTCCAACTAGCGGGGGCCTACACAGATACGCAGTATTTT. It specifies CASFQLAGAYTDTQYF. The variable domain in full, completed from reference TRBV11-2 and TRBJ2-3, reads EAGVAQSPRYKIIEKRQSVAFWCNPISGHATLYWYQQILGQGPKLLIQFQNNGVVDDSQLPKDRFSAERLKGVDSTLKIQPAKLEDSAVYLCASFQLAGAYTDTQYFGPGTRLTVL.

This sequence joins TRBV6-6 and TRBJ2-5; D may be TRBD2 (5 bases). This CDR3 comprises 14 residues. V was clipped by 2 bases and J by 1 base, with 8 bases between them. Germline loops: CDR1 MNHNY, CDR2 SVGAGI (reference sequence). CDR3 nucleotides: TGTGCCAGCAGTTACGTGAGGGTCCAAGAGACCCAGTACTTC. Encoded protein: CASSYVRVQETQYF.

The V call is TRBV11-2, the J call TRBJ2-5, with D tentatively TRBD2 (5 bases). Between the trimmed V and J ends, which lost 1 base and 5 bases, there was a span of 11 bases. The CDR3 runs to 14 residues. Per germline, CDR1 SGHAT and CDR2 FQNNGV. CDR3 DNA sequence: TGTGCCAGCAGCTTAGGGACGGACTGGGAGACCCAGTACTTC. This sequence encodes CASSLGTDWETQYF.

The chain has TRBV7-9 and TRBJ2-5, with D hard to call. In germline, CDR1 is SEHNR, CDR2 FQNEAQ (reference sequence). This CDR3 comprises 14 residues. The V gene lost 1 base and the J gene lost 2 bases, with 8 bases spanning the gap. This CDR3 reads CASSLVGRQETQYF. In DNA, the CDR3 is TGTGCCAGCAGCTTAGTTGGTCGGCAAGAGACCCAGTACTTC. The whole variable domain, remainder taken from reference TRBV7-9 and TRBJ2-5, is DTGVSQNPRHKITKRGQNVTFRCDPISEHNRLYWYRQTLGQGPEFLTYFQNEAQLEKSRLLSDRFSAERPKGSFSTLEIQRTEQGDSAMYLCASSLVGRQETQYFGPGTRLLVL.

This clone was seen only once. The chain links TRBV10-2 to TRBJ2-3, with 12 bases that match TRBD2. CDR3 length equals 19 residues. CDR1 WSHSY and CDR2 SAAADI come from the germline V gene. J gave up 1 base and V 2 bases, and 10 bases lay outside the gene matches. The CDR3 here is CASSELASGGAAGTDTQYF. For the CDR3, the DNA is TGCGCCAGCAGTGAGCTAGCTAGCGGGGGGGCCGCGGGCACAGATACGCAGTATTTT.

Worth noting for this clone: At one of its ends the junction is not consistent with the germline gene, which may arise from a read error. The chain combines TRBV7-7 with TRBJ2-7; no clear D. CDR1 is SSHAT, CDR2 FNYEAQ, per germline (reference sequence). CDR3 length: 14 amino acids. For the CDR3, the DNA is TGTGCTAGCAGCTTCTCCCTGGGGACCTACGAGCAGTACTTC. Residues: CASSFSLGTYEQYF.

This chain connects TRBV7-3 to TRBJ2-6, with 11 nucleotides matching TRBD1. Trimming cost V 1 base and J 0 bases; bases outside gene matches: 8. Germline assignment: CDR1 SGHTA and CDR2 FQGTGA. The CDR3 length is 20 residues. The CDR3 DNA reads TGTGCCAGCAGCTTAAAAGGGACCGGGACAGGGGGCTCTGGGGCCAACGTCCTGACTTTC. This encodes CASSLKGTGTGGSGANVLTF.

This chain connects TRBV6-6 to TRBJ2-7; D is unresolved. Germline V lookup: CDR1 MNHNY, CDR2 SVGAGI (reference sequence). V gave up 5 bases and J gave up 0 bases, with 5 bases separating them. The CDR3 totals 12 residues. Here the CDR3 DNA reads TGTGCCAGCAGTGTCGGCTCCTACGAGCAGTACTTC. Its protein product is CASSVGSYEQYF.

V is TRBV5-1 and J is TRBJ1-1; tentative D call: TRBD1 (6 bases). This CDR3 contains 13 residues. CDR1 SGHRS and CDR2 YFSETQ come from the germline V gene. The V end lost 2 bases, the J end lost 4 bases, and 9 bases lay between the germline ends. DNA for the CDR3: TGCGCCAGCAGCTTTGGAGGGGGCACTGAAGCTTTCTTT. Translating it yields CASSFGGGTEAFF.

Only one count was recorded for this clone. The chain uses TRBV19 and TRBJ2-1; 7 bases align to TRBD1. Unmatched junction bases numbered 1, after V lost 3 bases and J lost 2 bases. There are 14 residues in the CDR3. The germline V gene has CDR1 LNHDA and CDR2 SQIVND (reference sequence). The CDR3 sequence: CASSIQGAYNEQFF. Here the CDR3 DNA reads TGTGCCAGTAGTATCCAGGGGGCCTACAATGAGCAGTTCTTC.

This clone was detected only once. The gene calls are TRBV30 and TRBJ1-1, with D uncertain. Germline lookup yields CDR1 GTSNPN and CDR2 SVGIG (reference sequence). Trimming left V 4 bases short and J 1 base short, with 13 bases between. The CDR3 has 14 amino acids. The CDR3 here is CAWTTFLGNTEAFF. CDR3 sequence (DNA): TGTGCCTGGACCACCTTTCTCGGGAACACTGAAGCTTTCTTT. Full variable domain (remainder filled in from reference TRBV30 and TRBJ1-1): SQTIHQWPATLVQPVGSPLSLECTVEGTSNPNLYWYRQAAGRGLQLLFYSVGIGQISSEVPQNLSASRPQDRQFILSSKKLLLSDSGFYLCAWTTFLGNTEAFFGQGTRLTVV.

The chain uses TRBV7-2 and TRBJ2-6; no clear D gene. Germline V CDR1 and CDR2: SGHTA, FQGNSA. The V end lost 5 bases, the J end lost 1 base, and 18 bases lay between the germline ends. This CDR3 contains 18 residues. CDR3: CASSHYNWNLSGANVLTF. For the CDR3, the DNA is TGTGCCAGCAGCCATTATAACTGGAACTTGTCTGGGGCCAACGTCCTGACTTTC.

The chain links TRBV13 to TRBJ1-2, with TRBD1 matching 7 bases. V dropped 4 bases and J dropped 2; count of bases not matched to a gene: 7. CDR1 and CDR2 (germline): PRHDT, FYEKMQ (reference sequence). The CDR3 runs 15 residues. CDR3 sequence: CASSSTGVVNYGYTF. The CDR3 nucleotides are TGTGCCAGCAGCTCCACAGGGGTCGTAAACTATGGCTACACCTTC.

This chain uses TRBV6-6 with TRBJ2-7; D call uncertain. Germline CDR1 is MNHNY and CDR2 is SVGAGI (reference sequence). Trimming left V 4 bases short and J 7 bases short, with 11 bases between. The CDR3 loop spans 12 amino acids. The CDR3 region is CASSSPPWEQYF. The CDR3, as DNA: TGTGCCAGCAGTTCCCCCCCTTGGGAGCAGTACTTC.

The chain couples TRBV12-5 to TRBJ2-2, with D possibly matching TRBD2 (5 bases). The CDR3 extends over 15 amino acids. Trimming left V 6 bases short and J 1 base short, with 12 bases between. Germline loops: CDR1 LGHNT, CDR2 FRNRAP. CDR3 nucleotides: TGTGCTAGTGGCCCAGCGGTATTGAACACCGGGGAGCTGTTTTTT. Translating it yields CASGPAVLNTGELFF.

The rearrangement links TRBV13 to TRBJ1-3; D call uncertain. Trimming removed 1 base from V and 0 bases from J, with 10 bases in between. CDR1 and CDR2 from the germline V gene are PRHDT and FYEKMQ (reference sequence). CDR3 length: 16 amino acids. CDR3: CASSLEGGYSGNTIYF. The CDR3 DNA follows: TGTGCCAGCAGCTTAGAGGGAGGGTACTCTGGAAACACCATATATTTT.

As DNA, the CDR3 is TGTGCCAGCACCCCCTCCGGGGGAACAGATACGCAGTATTTT. The encoded protein is CASTPSGGTDTQYF. V gene TRBV11-2 combines with J gene TRBJ2-3; the D gene is possibly TRBD2 (6 bases). Germline CDR1 is SGHAT and CDR2 is FQNNGV. The germline V and J ends were trimmed by 7 bases and 3 bases, with 14 bases remaining between them. The CDR3 sequence is 14 residues long.